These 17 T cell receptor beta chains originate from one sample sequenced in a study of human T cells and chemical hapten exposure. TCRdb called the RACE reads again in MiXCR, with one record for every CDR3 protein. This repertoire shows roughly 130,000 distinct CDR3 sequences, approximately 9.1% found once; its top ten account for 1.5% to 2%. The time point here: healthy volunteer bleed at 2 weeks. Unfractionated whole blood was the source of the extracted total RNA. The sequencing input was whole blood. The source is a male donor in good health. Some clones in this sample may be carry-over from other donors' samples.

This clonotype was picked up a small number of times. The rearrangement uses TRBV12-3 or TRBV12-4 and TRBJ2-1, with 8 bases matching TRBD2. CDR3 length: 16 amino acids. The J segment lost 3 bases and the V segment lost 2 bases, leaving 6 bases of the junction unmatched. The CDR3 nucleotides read TGTGCCAGCAGTTTACGCGGGGGGTTCCTCTACAATGAGCAGTTCTTC. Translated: CASSLRGGFLYNEQFF.

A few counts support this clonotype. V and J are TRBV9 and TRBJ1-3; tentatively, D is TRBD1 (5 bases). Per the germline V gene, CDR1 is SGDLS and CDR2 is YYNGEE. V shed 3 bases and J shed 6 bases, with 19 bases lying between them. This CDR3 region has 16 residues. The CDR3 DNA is TGTGCCAGCAGCGCCGGGGCGACCATCCTGGAAAACACCATATATTTT. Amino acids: CASSAGATILENTIYF.

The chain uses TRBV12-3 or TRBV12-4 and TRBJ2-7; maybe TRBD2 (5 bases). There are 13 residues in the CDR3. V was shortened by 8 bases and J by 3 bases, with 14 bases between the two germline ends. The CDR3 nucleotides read TGTGCCAGCCGATCGGAGGTGGGCTACGAGCAGTACTTC. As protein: CASRSEVGYEQYF.

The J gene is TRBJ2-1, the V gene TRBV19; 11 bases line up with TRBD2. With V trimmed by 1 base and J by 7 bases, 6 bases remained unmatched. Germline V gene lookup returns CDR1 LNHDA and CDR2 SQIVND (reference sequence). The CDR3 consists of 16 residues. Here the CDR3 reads CASSIVAGGPLNEQFF. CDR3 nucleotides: TGTGCCAGTAGTATAGTAGCGGGAGGGCCGTTAAATGAGCAGTTCTTC. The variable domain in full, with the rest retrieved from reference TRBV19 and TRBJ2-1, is DGGITQSPKYLFRKEGQNVTLSCEQNLNHDAMYWYRQDPGQGLRLIYYSQIVNDFQKGDIAEGYSVSREKKESFPLTVTSAQKNPTAFYLCASSIVAGGPLNEQFFGPGTRLTVL.

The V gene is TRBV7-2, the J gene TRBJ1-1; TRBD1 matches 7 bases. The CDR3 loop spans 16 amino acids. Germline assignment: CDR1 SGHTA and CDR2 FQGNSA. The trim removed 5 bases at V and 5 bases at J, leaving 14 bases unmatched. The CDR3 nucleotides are TGTGCCAGCAGCCTCCTTATCAGGGGGGGCCGGACTGAAGCTTTCTTT. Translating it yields CASSLLIRGGRTEAFF.

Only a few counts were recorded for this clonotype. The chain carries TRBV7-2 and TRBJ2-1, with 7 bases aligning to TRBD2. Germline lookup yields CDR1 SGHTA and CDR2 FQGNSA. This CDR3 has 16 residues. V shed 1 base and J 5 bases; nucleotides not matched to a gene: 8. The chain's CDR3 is CASSLESGRSHNEQFF. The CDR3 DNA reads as TGTGCCAGCAGCTTAGAATCCGGGAGGAGCCACAATGAGCAGTTCTTC. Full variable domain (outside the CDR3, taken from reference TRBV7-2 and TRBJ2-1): GAGVSQSPSNKVTEKGKDVELRCDPISGHTALYWYRQSLGQGLEFLIYFQGNSAPDKSGLPSDRFSAERTGGSVSTLTIQRTQQEDSAVYLCASSLESGRSHNEQFFGPGTRLTVL.

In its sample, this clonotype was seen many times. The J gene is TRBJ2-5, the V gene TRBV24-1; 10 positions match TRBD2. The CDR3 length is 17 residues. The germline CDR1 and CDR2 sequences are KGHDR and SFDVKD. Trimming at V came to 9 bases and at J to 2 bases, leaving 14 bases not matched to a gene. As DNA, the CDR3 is TGTGCCACCTCCCCCGGGGGGACTAGCGCGATACAAGAGACCCAGTACTTC. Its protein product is CATSPGGTSAIQETQYF.

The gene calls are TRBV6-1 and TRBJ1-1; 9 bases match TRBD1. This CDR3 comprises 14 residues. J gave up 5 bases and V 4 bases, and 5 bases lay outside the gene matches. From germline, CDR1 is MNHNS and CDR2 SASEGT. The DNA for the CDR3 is TGTGCCAGCAGTGCGGACAGGGGTCGGACTGAAGCTTTCTTT. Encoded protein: CASSADRGRTEAFF.

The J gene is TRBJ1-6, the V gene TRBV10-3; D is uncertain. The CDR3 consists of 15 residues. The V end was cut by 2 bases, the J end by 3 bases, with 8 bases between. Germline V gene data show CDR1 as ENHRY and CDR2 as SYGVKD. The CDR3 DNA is TGTGCCATCAGTGAGGGAGGGAACTATAATTCACCCCTCCACTTT. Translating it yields CAISEGGNYNSPLHF.

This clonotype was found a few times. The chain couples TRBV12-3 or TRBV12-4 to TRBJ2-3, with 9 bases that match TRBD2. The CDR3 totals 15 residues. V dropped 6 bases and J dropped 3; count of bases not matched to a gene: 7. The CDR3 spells CASSSGTSITDTQYF. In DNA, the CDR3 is TGTGCCAGCAGCTCCGGGACTAGCATTACAGATACGCAGTATTTT.

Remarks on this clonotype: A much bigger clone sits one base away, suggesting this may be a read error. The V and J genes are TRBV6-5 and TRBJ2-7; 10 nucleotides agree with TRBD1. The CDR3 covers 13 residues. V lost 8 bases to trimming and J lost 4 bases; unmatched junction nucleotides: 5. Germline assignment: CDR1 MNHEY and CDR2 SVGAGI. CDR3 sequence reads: CASGLGQGYEQYF. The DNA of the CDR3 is TGTGCCAGCGGGCTGGGACAGGGGTACGAGCAGTACTTC.

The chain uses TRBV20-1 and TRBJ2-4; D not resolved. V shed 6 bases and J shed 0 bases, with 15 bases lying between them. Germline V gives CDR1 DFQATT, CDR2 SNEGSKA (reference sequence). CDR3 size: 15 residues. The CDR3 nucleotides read TGCAGTGCCCCCAACCACGGCCTAGCCAAAAACATTCAGTACTTC. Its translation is CSAPNHGLAKNIQYF.

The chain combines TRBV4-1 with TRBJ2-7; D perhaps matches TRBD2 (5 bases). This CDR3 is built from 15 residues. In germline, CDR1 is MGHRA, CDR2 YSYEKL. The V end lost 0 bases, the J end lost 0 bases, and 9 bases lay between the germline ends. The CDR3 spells CASSQEELVSYEQYF. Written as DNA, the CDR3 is TGCGCCAGCAGCCAAGAGGAACTAGTCTCCTACGAGCAGTACTTC.

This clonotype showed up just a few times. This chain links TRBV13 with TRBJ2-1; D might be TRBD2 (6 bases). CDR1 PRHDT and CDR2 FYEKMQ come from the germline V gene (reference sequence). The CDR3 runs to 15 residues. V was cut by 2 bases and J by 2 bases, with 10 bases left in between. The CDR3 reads CASSLRGSTYNEQFF. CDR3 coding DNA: TGTGCCAGCAGCTTACGGGGGAGCACCTACAATGAGCAGTTCTTC.

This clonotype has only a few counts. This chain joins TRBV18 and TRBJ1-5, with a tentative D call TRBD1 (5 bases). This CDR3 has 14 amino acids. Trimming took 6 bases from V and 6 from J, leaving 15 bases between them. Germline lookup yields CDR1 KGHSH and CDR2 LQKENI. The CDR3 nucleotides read TGTGCCAGCTCGCTTTCAGGGCCCAGTCAGCCCCAGCATTTT. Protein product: CASSLSGPSQPQHF.

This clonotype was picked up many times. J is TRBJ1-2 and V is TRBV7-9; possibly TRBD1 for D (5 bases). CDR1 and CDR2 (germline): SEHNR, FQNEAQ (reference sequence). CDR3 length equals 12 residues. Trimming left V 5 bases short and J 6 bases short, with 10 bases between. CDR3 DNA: TGTGCCAGCAGCGCACAGGTGGATGGCTACACCTTC. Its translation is CASSAQVDGYTF.

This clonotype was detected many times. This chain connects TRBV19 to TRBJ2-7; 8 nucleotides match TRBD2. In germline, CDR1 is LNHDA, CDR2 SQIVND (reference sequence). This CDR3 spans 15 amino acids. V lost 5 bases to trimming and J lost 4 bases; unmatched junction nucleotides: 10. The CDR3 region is CASSPRASGPYEQYF. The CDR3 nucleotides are TGTGCCAGTAGTCCTCGGGCTAGCGGGCCGTACGAGCAGTACTTC.